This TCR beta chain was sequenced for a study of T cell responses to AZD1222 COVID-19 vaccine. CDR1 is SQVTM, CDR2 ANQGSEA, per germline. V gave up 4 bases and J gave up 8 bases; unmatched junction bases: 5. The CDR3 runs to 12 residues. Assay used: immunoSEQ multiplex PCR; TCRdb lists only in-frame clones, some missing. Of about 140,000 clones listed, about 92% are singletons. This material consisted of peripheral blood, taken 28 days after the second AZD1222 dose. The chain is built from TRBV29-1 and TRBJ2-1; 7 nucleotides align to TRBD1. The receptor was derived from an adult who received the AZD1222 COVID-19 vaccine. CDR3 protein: CSVGDSGYEQFF. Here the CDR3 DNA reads TGCAGCGTTGGGGACAGCGGTTATGAGCAGTTCTTC.